The entry below describes one T cell receptor (beta chain). The specificity of this receptor is unknown. No base qualities exist here, and no much larger clone lies one base off it. These data belong to a study of T cell responses to AZD1222 COVID-19 vaccine (dated by TCRdb to the early 2020s). Some background on the complete study: A total of about 230 trial participants underwent TCR sequencing, of whom approximately 210 received two doses of AZD1222 and about 25 received two doses of the MenACWY control vaccine. Trial participants were enrolled by age into 18-55, 56-69 and 70-plus year subgroups, with about 150, 28 and 57 TCR-sequenced participants respectively. Summary of the overall study and its limitations: Reportedly, close to half of the unique spike-specific TCRs recognized epitopes lying outside the regions that are mutated in the B.1.351 and B.1.1.7 variants. Because no samples from the day 14 peak response were available, repertoires could be characterized only after the peak T cell response. Participants were mostly white British and included more females than males, and it was suggested by the authors that clonal diversity may have been underestimated. Vaccine-associated CD4 TCRs spanned the whole spike protein, with dominant responses in regions 160-218 and 743-854. Conclusions about previously exposed vaccinees are limited because only five to seven AZD1222 recipients were SARS-CoV-2 seropositive at baseline. A significant rise in spike-specific TCR breadth and depth was observed after two AZD1222 doses relative to day 0 and relative to MenACWY recipients. In the small 56-69-year group, the increase in depth fell short of significance, most likely because of low power.

From its cysteine to its phenylalanine, the CDR3 spans 17 amino acids. CDR3 DNA only is kept here, 51 bases in frame from base 1. Looking up the germline V gene (reference sequence) yields CDR1 SGHAT and CDR2 FQDESV. The junction shows trimming of 0 bases on V and 3 bases on J, and the gene matches do not reach 11 bases of it. The CDR3 regions of human TCRbeta chains were subjected to immunosequencing. The original methods were these. TCRs in the repertoires were compared against a reference library of SARS-CoV-2-specific TCRs that had been generated with the MIRA antigen-specificity platform. Breadth was defined as the fraction of unique TCRs that were SARS-CoV-2-associated. Depth was defined as the fraction of total T cells that were SARS-CoV-2-associated. Each spike-specific TCR was assigned to its reactive spike region and to a CD4 or CD8 class using the MIRA data. Log10-transformed breadth and depth values were compared by one-way ANOVA with Sidak's multiple comparisons tests. Here the immuneACCESS table is served through TCRdb, limited to in-frame sequences with V and J called. Missing clones are a known gap in these copies; in checked studies unresolved V genes cover under half, and the rest lacks a known reason. The V and J calls and clone size were taken over from that table, and D and trimming were inferred from the DNA. This sample lists 160,000 or so clones; 92% were detected once. Roughly 4.4% of the sample rests with the top ten.

The sample's time point label, decoded: baseline before first vaccination. This specimen's treatment or condition label, per the study, means: meningococcal conjugate vaccine given as trial control. The vaccinee samples were drawn from two UK trials, COV001 and COV002, one of which was a single-blind randomized controlled phase 2/3 trial testing AZD1222 (ChAdOx1 nCoV-19) in healthy adults. For TCRbeta chain sequencing, PBMC samples were collected from trial participants at day 0 and at day 28 after the second dose. This TCR was recovered from an adult in good health. The rearranged segments are TRBV11-1 and TRBJ2-7, and 7 bases in between align with TRBD2. The material was peripheral blood, obtained on day 0 of MenACWY control vaccination. The CDR3 loop reads CASSLAPIRSGLYEQYF. The nucleotides are TGTGCCAGCAGCTTAGCCCCCATCCGTAGCGGGCTCTACGAGCAGTACTTC.